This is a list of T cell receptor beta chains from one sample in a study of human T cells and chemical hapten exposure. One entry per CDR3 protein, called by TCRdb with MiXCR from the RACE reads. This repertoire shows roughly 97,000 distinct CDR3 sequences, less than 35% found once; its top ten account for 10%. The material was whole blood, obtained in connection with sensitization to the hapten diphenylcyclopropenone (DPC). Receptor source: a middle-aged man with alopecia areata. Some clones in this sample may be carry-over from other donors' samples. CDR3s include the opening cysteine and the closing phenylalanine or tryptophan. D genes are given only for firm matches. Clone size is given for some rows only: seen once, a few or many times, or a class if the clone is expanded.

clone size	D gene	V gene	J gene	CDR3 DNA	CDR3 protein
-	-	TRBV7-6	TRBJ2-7	TGTGCCAGCAGCTTAGCCGCCTCCTACGAGCAGTACTTC	CASSLAASYEQYF
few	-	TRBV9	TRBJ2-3	TGTGCCAGCAGCGTAACGCCAGATACGCAGTATTTT	CASSVTPDTQYF
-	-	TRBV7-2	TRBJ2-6	TGTGCCAGCAGCTTAATGGGCTCTGGGGCCAACGTCCGGACTTTC	CASSLMGSGANVRTF
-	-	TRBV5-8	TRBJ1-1	TGTGCCAGCAGCTTGGAGTCAGGCAGAATGAACACTGAAGCTTTCTTT	CASSLESGRMNTEAFF
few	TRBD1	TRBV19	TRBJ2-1	TGTGCCAGTAGTAGGGGGACAGTCTCCAATGAGCAGTTCTTC	CASSRGTVSNEQFF
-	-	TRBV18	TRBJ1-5	TGTGCCAGCTCACCGGGCCCGTCCAATCAGCCCCAGCATTTT	CASSPGPSNQPQHF
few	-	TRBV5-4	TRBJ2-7	TGTGCCAGCAGCGGGACGGGGTACGAGCAGTACTTC	CASSGTGYEQYF
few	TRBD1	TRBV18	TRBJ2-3	TGTGCCAGCTCACCGCCGGGACAGGAGATAACAGATACGCAGTATTTT	CASSPPGQEITDTQYF
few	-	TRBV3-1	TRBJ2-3	TGTGCCAGCAGCCACCGCACAGATACGCAGTATTTT	CASSHRTDTQYF
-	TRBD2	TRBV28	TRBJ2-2	TGTGCCAGCAGTTTATATCCCCCAACTAGCGGGATGCCCGGGGAGCTGTTTTTT	CASSLYPPTSGMPGELFF
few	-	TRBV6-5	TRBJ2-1	TGTGCCAGCAGTCACATCGACAATGAGCAGTTCTTC	CASSHIDNEQFF
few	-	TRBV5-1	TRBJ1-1	TGCGCCAGCAGCTCACAGGGCCCCATGAACACTGAAGCTTTCTTT	CASSSQGPMNTEAFF
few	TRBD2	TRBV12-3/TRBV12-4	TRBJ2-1	TGTGCCAGCAGGTATAGCGGGAGCAATGAGCAGTTCTTC	CASRYSGSNEQFF
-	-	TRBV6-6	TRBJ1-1	TGTGCCAGCAGTTCCCTGACAGCGAACACTGAAGCTTTCTTT	CASSSLTANTEAFF
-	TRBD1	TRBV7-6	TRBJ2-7	TGTGCCAGCAGCTCCCCGGACAGGTCCTACGAGCAGTACTTC	CASSSPDRSYEQYF
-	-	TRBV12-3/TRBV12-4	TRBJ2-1	TGTGCCAGCAGTTTTGACTTGTACGGTGAGCAGTTCTTC	CASSFDLYGEQFF
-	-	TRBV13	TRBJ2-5	TGTGCCAGCAGCTTAGTTTCAACAGACCAAGAGACCCAGTACTTC	CASSLVSTDQETQYF
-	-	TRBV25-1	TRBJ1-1	TGTGCCAGCAGCCGAGGGGGAACTGAAGCTTTCTTT	CASSRGGTEAFF
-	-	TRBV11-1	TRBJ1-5	TGTGCCAGCAGCTTAAACCTAGATCAGCCCCAGCATTTT	CASSLNLDQPQHF
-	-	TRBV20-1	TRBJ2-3	TGCAGTGCTAGGCGCGGGGCTAGCACAGATACGCAGTATTTT	CSARRGASTDTQYF
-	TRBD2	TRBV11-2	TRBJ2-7	TGTGCCAGCAGCTACGGGACTAGCGGGAGTCAGCACGAGCAGTACTTC	CASSYGTSGSQHEQYF
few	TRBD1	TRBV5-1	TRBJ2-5	TGCGCCAGCAGCGAGGGACAGCCACTTCTTGACCAGTACTTC	CASSEGQPLLDQYF
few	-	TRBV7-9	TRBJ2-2	TGTGCCAGCACCATCACCCCAACCGGGGAGCTGTTTTTT	CASTITPTGELFF
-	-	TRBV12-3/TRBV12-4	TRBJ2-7	TGTGCCAGCGGCGTGGCAGGGATAACCTACGAGCAGTACTTC	CASGVAGITYEQYF
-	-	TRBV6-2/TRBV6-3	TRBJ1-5	TGTGCCAGCAGTTACCCCCCCAGGCAGCCCCAGCATTTT	CASSYPPRQPQHF
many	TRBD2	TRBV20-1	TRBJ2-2	TGCAGTGCTAGTCTAAGCGGGATCGCCGGGGAGCTGTTTTTT	CSASLSGIAGELFF
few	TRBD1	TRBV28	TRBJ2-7	TGTGCCAGTAGGGACAGTCCGACCTCCTACGAGCAGTACTTC	CASRDSPTSYEQYF